Sequencing of this TCR beta chain was carried out in a study of T cell repertoires in cytomegalovirus infection. MiXCR, applied by TCRdb to the reads, yields one record per CDR3 protein. The table shows approximately 750,000 distinct CDR3 sequences, with roughly a third occurring only once. From germline, CDR1 is DFQATT and CDR2 SNEGSKA (reference sequence). CDR3 length equals 17 residues. The V end lost 0 bases, the J end lost 8 bases, and 22 bases lay between the germline ends. V usage is TRBV20-1 and J usage is TRBJ2-2; possible D gene TRBD2, 5 bases. This TCR was sampled from a human donor in good health (CMV status not recorded). Some clones in this sample may be carry-over from other donors' samples. Specimen: PBMCs. CDR3 sequence: CSARDVGAARRGGELFF. In DNA form, the CDR3 reads TGCAGTGCTAGAGATGTTGGAGCGGCCCGCCGCGGGGGGGAGCTGTTTTTT.